The rows below give T cell receptor beta chains drawn from one sample of a study of blood T cell repertoires in COVID-19. TCRdb's table, derived via immunoSEQ multiplex PCR, lists solely in-frame clones and lacks some. The data contain some 62,000 clones, over 60% of them singletons. The sequenced material came from peripheral blood. Receptors originate from a human donor in a cohort sampled during active COVID-19. Both conserved end residues are part of each CDR3. The order of the fields is CDR3 protein, CDR3 DNA, D gene, clone size, V gene, J gene. D genes are given only for firm matches. The size of a clone is reported for some rows only, either as once, few or many, or as a class for expanded clones.

CDR3aa: CASSPNLGQAAGYTF
CDR3nt: TGTGCCAGCTCACCAAACCTCGGACAAGCAGCTGGCTACACCTTC
d_gene: .
abundance: .
v_gene: TRBV18
j_gene: TRBJ1-2

CDR3aa: CASSEARGNYGYTF
CDR3nt: TGTGCCAGCAGTGAAGCGCGGGGGAACTATGGCTACACCTTC
d_gene: .
abundance: once
v_gene: TRBV6-1
j_gene: TRBJ1-2

CDR3aa: CASSSTGDGSPLHF
CDR3nt: TGTGCCAGTAGCTCGACAGGGGATGGATCACCCCTCCACTTT
d_gene: TRBD1
abundance: few
v_gene: TRBV19
j_gene: TRBJ1-6

CDR3aa: CASSPTGTSGYEQYF
CDR3nt: TGTGCCAGCAGCCCAACCGGGACTAGCGGGTACGAGCAGTACTTC
d_gene: TRBD2
abundance: .
v_gene: TRBV7-8
j_gene: TRBJ2-7

CDR3aa: CAWSVRDMVNTEAFF
CDR3nt: TGTGCCTGGAGCGTACGGGACATGGTGAACACTGAAGCTTTCTTT
d_gene: .
abundance: .
v_gene: TRBV30
j_gene: TRBJ1-1

CDR3aa: CASSAQGSGANVLTF
CDR3nt: TGCGCCAGCAGCGCACAGGGCTCTGGGGCCAACGTCCTGACTTTC
d_gene: .
abundance: .
v_gene: TRBV4-1
j_gene: TRBJ2-6

CDR3aa: CASIRQGGNEQFF
CDR3nt: TGTGCCTCCATCCGACAGGGTGGGAATGAGCAGTTCTTC
d_gene: TRBD1
abundance: .
v_gene: TRBV30
j_gene: TRBJ2-1

CDR3aa: CASSSSGGASHTQYF
CDR3nt: TGTGCCAGCAGTTCTAGCGGGGGGGCCTCGCATACGCAGTATTTT
d_gene: TRBD2
abundance: .
v_gene: TRBV28
j_gene: TRBJ2-3

CDR3aa: CAVSRFSPAEGGYTF
CDR3nt: TGCGCCGTATCCCGCTTTAGCCCGGCGGAAGGTGGCTACACCTTC
d_gene: .
abundance: .
v_gene: TRBV10-2
j_gene: TRBJ1-2

CDR3aa: CASSSGGIGSEQYF
CDR3nt: TGCGCCAGCAGCTCGGGAGGGATTGGTAGCGAGCAGTACTTC
d_gene: TRBD2
abundance: .
v_gene: TRBV5-1
j_gene: TRBJ2-7

CDR3aa: CASSLGPINSPLHF
CDR3nt: TGTGCCAGCAGCTTGGGGCCGATTAATTCACCCCTCCACTTT
d_gene: .
abundance: once
v_gene: TRBV5-4
j_gene: TRBJ1-6

CDR3aa: CASSLAPGAGEKLFF
CDR3nt: TGCGCCAGCAGCTTGGCCCCCGGGGCGGGGGAAAAACTGTTTTTT
d_gene: .
abundance: .
v_gene: TRBV5-1
j_gene: TRBJ1-4

CDR3aa: CASSYLRGGTQYF
CDR3nt: TGTGCCAGCAGTTACCTGAGGGGGGGTACGCAGTATTTT
d_gene: .
abundance: .
v_gene: TRBV6-5
j_gene: TRBJ2-3

CDR3aa: CASSGLISSPLHF
CDR3nt: TGCGCCAGCTCGGGTCTAATAAGTTCACCCCTCCACTTT
d_gene: .
abundance: once
v_gene: TRBV5-1
j_gene: TRBJ1-6

CDR3aa: CASSLLGGGSTDTQYF
CDR3nt: TGCGCCAGCAGCTTATTAGGCGGGGGATCTACAGATACGCAGTATTTT
d_gene: TRBD2
abundance: .
v_gene: TRBV5-1
j_gene: TRBJ2-3

CDR3aa: CASGPSTLGARGYTF
CDR3nt: TGTGCTAGTGGCCCTAGTACACTGGGGGCGAGAGGCTACACCTTC
d_gene: .
abundance: many
v_gene: TRBV12-5
j_gene: TRBJ1-2

CDR3aa: CASRDWSAYEQYF
CDR3nt: TGTGCCAGCAGGGACTGGAGTGCCTACGAGCAGTACTTC
d_gene: .
abundance: .
v_gene: TRBV6-5
j_gene: TRBJ2-7

CDR3aa: CATSSSRNEQFF
CDR3nt: TGTGCCACTAGTTCCTCTCGGAATGAGCAGTTCTTC
d_gene: .
abundance: .
v_gene: TRBV19
j_gene: TRBJ2-1

CDR3aa: CASRSGGGRTDTQYF
CDR3nt: TGTGCCAGCAGGTCAGGCGGGGGGCGCACAGATACGCAGTATTTT
d_gene: TRBD2
abundance: .
v_gene: TRBV6-5
j_gene: TRBJ2-3

CDR3aa: CASSPGQGQETQYF
CDR3nt: TGTGCCAGCAGCCCAGGACAGGGACAAGAGACCCAGTACTTC
d_gene: TRBD1
abundance: .
v_gene: TRBV11-2
j_gene: TRBJ2-5

CDR3aa: CAWSGPGSSYEQYF
CDR3nt: TGTGCCTGGAGCGGACCGGGGTCTTCCTACGAGCAGTACTTC
d_gene: .
abundance: few
v_gene: TRBV30
j_gene: TRBJ2-7

CDR3aa: CASSAISGTGTEAFF
CDR3nt: TGCGCCAGCAGTGCCATTTCCGGGACAGGGACTGAAGCTTTCTTT
d_gene: TRBD1
abundance: .
v_gene: TRBV10-2
j_gene: TRBJ1-1

CDR3aa: CASSIRRGGNTEAFF
CDR3nt: TGTGCCAGTAGTATCAGGCGGGGAGGGAACACTGAAGCTTTCTTT
d_gene: .
abundance: .
v_gene: TRBV19
j_gene: TRBJ1-1

CDR3aa: CASSPGGRDQPQHF
CDR3nt: TGTGCCAGCAGTCCAGGGGGCAGGGATCAGCCCCAGCATTTT
d_gene: TRBD1
abundance: .
v_gene: TRBV28
j_gene: TRBJ1-5

CDR3aa: CASSQQQTGAGEQYF
CDR3nt: TGTGCCAGCAGCCAACAACAGACAGGGGCGGGCGAGCAGTACTTC
d_gene: TRBD1
abundance: .
v_gene: TRBV11-1
j_gene: TRBJ2-7

CDR3aa: CSVVTGQGPFF
CDR3nt: TGCAGCGTAGTCACGGGACAGGGTCCGTTCTTC
d_gene: TRBD1
abundance: .
v_gene: TRBV29-1
j_gene: TRBJ2-1

CDR3aa: CSVDRDRGDNEQFF
CDR3nt: TGCAGCGTCGACCGGGACAGGGGGGACAATGAGCAGTTCTTC
d_gene: TRBD1
abundance: .
v_gene: TRBV29-1
j_gene: TRBJ2-1

CDR3aa: CASRGDRRNTGELFF
CDR3nt: TGTGCCAGTAGAGGGGACAGGAGGAACACCGGGGAGCTGTTTTTT
d_gene: TRBD1
abundance: .
v_gene: TRBV19
j_gene: TRBJ2-2

CDR3aa: CASSFRETQYF
CDR3nt: TGCGCCAGCAGCTTTCGGGAGACCCAGTACTTC
d_gene: .
abundance: .
v_gene: TRBV5-1
j_gene: TRBJ2-5

CDR3aa: CASSLDKSSYEQYF
CDR3nt: TGTGCCAGTAGTTTGGACAAGAGCTCCTACGAGCAGTACTTC
d_gene: .
abundance: .
v_gene: TRBV19
j_gene: TRBJ2-7

CDR3aa: CASSLAGARETQYF
CDR3nt: TGCGCCAGCAGCTTGGCTGGGGCAAGAGAGACCCAGTACTTC
d_gene: .
abundance: .
v_gene: TRBV5-1
j_gene: TRBJ2-5

CDR3aa: CASRGGSSYNSPLHF
CDR3nt: TGTGCCAGCAGGGGAGGGAGCTCCTATAATTCACCCCTCCACTTT
d_gene: .
abundance: .
v_gene: TRBV6-6
j_gene: TRBJ1-6

CDR3aa: CASTPAGVPQETQYF
CDR3nt: TGCGCCAGCACCCCAGCGGGGGTCCCCCAAGAGACCCAGTACTTC
d_gene: TRBD2
abundance: .
v_gene: TRBV5-1
j_gene: TRBJ2-5

CDR3aa: CASSLQTSGPNEQFF
CDR3nt: TGTGCCAGCAGCTTACAGACTAGCGGACCCAATGAGCAGTTCTTC
d_gene: TRBD2
abundance: .
v_gene: TRBV7-9
j_gene: TRBJ2-1

CDR3aa: CASSGLAGEGTQYF
CDR3nt: TGTGCCAGCAGCGGACTAGCGGGGGAGGGGACCCAGTACTTC
d_gene: TRBD2
abundance: .
v_gene: TRBV9
j_gene: TRBJ2-5

CDR3aa: CARIPTGGAVGELFF
CDR3nt: TGTGCCAGAATCCCGACAGGGGGCGCGGTCGGGGAGCTGTTTTTT
d_gene: TRBD1
abundance: .
v_gene: TRBV5-3
j_gene: TRBJ2-2

CDR3aa: CAARTSGADNEQFF
CDR3nt: TGTGCCGCCCGGACTAGCGGGGCCGACAATGAGCAGTTCTTC
d_gene: TRBD2
abundance: .
v_gene: TRBV6-5
j_gene: TRBJ2-1

CDR3aa: CASSLRSSGEETQYF
CDR3nt: TGTGCCAGCAGCTTAAGGTCTAGCGGGGAAGAGACCCAGTACTTC
d_gene: TRBD2
abundance: .
v_gene: TRBV7-2
j_gene: TRBJ2-5

CDR3aa: CASSIDRAGLAASGANVLTF
CDR3nt: TGTGCCAGTAGTATAGATCGGGCGGGACTAGCGGCCTCTGGGGCCAACGTCCTGACTTTC
d_gene: TRBD2
abundance: .
v_gene: TRBV19
j_gene: TRBJ2-6

CDR3aa: CASGLSSGTNQPQHF
CDR3nt: TGTGCTAGTGGTTTGTCCTCGGGTACGAATCAGCCCCAGCATTTT
d_gene: .
abundance: .
v_gene: TRBV12-5
j_gene: TRBJ1-5

CDR3aa: CASSQAVNNEQFF
CDR3nt: TGTGCCAGCAGCCAGGCAGTGAACAATGAGCAGTTCTTC
d_gene: .
abundance: once
v_gene: TRBV3-1/TRBV3-2
j_gene: TRBJ2-1

CDR3aa: CASSVLSLAGVRNEQFF
CDR3nt: TGTGCCAGCAGCGTTCTCTCACTAGCGGGGGTTCGCAATGAGCAGTTCTTC
d_gene: TRBD2
abundance: .
v_gene: TRBV7-8
j_gene: TRBJ2-1

CDR3aa: CASTPGTGVYNEQFF
CDR3nt: TGTGCCAGCACACCCGGGACAGGGGTGTACAATGAGCAGTTCTTC
d_gene: TRBD1
abundance: .
v_gene: TRBV9
j_gene: TRBJ2-1

CDR3aa: CAWSRPGGTGELFF
CDR3nt: TGTGCCTGGAGTCGCCCCGGGGGCACCGGGGAGCTGTTTTTT
d_gene: .
abundance: once
v_gene: TRBV30
j_gene: TRBJ2-2

CDR3aa: CASSLAVINEKLFF
CDR3nt: TGTGCCAGCAGCTTGGCAGTTATTAATGAAAAACTGTTTTTT
d_gene: .
abundance: .
v_gene: TRBV7-2
j_gene: TRBJ1-4

CDR3aa: CASSASGQGDSPLHF
CDR3nt: TGTGCCAGCAGCGCCAGCGGACAGGGTGATTCACCCCTCCACTTT
d_gene: TRBD1
abundance: .
v_gene: TRBV9
j_gene: TRBJ1-6

CDR3aa: CSVGGLEETQYF
CDR3nt: TGCAGCGTTGGAGGTTTGGAAGAGACCCAGTACTTC
d_gene: .
abundance: .
v_gene: TRBV29-1
j_gene: TRBJ2-5

CDR3aa: CASSPGGGAAYEQYF
CDR3nt: TGTGCCAGCAGCCCCGGTGGGGGGGCGGCCTACGAGCAGTACTTC
d_gene: .
abundance: .
v_gene: TRBV7-6
j_gene: TRBJ2-7

CDR3aa: CASIRGSTEAFF
CDR3nt: TGTGCCAGCATTAGGGGATCCACGGAAGCTTTCTTT
d_gene: .
abundance: .
v_gene: TRBV28
j_gene: TRBJ1-1

CDR3aa: CASSVTSGGEWETQYF
CDR3nt: TGTGCCAGCAGCGTGACTAGCGGGGGGGAGTGGGAGACCCAGTACTTC
d_gene: TRBD2
abundance: .
v_gene: TRBV9
j_gene: TRBJ2-5

CDR3aa: CASSLGTRNTGELFF
CDR3nt: TGTGCCAGCAGCCTCGGGACACGAAACACCGGGGAGCTGTTTTTT
d_gene: .
abundance: .
v_gene: TRBV28
j_gene: TRBJ2-2

CDR3aa: CASSFSLEQFF
CDR3nt: TGTGCCAGCAGCTTTAGCTTGGAGCAGTTCTTC
d_gene: .
abundance: once
v_gene: TRBV7-2
j_gene: TRBJ2-1

CDR3aa: CASSPSPSGGGTGELFF
CDR3nt: TGTGCCAGCAGCCCCTCCCCTAGCGGGGGTGGCACCGGGGAGCTGTTTTTT
d_gene: TRBD2
abundance: once
v_gene: TRBV5-4
j_gene: TRBJ2-2

CDR3aa: CASSPHSPGGDTQYF
CDR3nt: TGTGCCAGCAGTCCCCACTCCCCGGGGGGGGATACGCAGTATTTT
d_gene: TRBD2
abundance: .
v_gene: TRBV9
j_gene: TRBJ2-3

CDR3aa: CASSLQVPNTEAFF
CDR3nt: TGTGCCAGCAGCTTGCAGGTACCGAACACTGAAGCTTTCTTT
d_gene: .
abundance: .
v_gene: TRBV5-4
j_gene: TRBJ1-1